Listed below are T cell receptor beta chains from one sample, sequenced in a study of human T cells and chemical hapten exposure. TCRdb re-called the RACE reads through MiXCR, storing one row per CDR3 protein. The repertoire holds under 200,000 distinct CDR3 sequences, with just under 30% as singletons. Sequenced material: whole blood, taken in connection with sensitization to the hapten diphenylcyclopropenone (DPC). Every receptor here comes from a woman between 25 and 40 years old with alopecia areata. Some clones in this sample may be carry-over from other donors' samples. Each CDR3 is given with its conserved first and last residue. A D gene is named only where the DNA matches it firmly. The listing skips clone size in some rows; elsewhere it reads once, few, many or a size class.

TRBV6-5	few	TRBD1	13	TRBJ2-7	TGTGCCAGCAGGCACGGGACAGACTACGAGCAGTACTTC	CASRHGTDYEQYF
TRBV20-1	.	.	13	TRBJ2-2	TGCAGTGCTAGGGGGCAGGGCCCCGGGGAGCTGTTTTTT	CSARGQGPGELFF
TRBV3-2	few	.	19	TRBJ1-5	TGTGCCAGCAGCGTGAGCAGGGACAGGGGGCTTGATCTCAATCAGCCCCAGCATTTT	CASSVSRDRGLDLNQPQHF
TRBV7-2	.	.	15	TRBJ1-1	TGTGCCAGCAGACACGGCGGCAGCCGGAACACTGAAGCTTTCTTT	CASRHGGSRNTEAFF
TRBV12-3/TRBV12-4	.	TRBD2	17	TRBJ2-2	TGTGCCAGCAGTTCCCCGCGACTAGCGGGGAACACCGGGGAGCTGTTTTTT	CASSSPRLAGNTGELFF
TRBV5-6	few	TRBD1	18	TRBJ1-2	TGTGCCAGCAGCTGGGAGACAGGGGGCGCGGGGAAAGCTTATGGCTACACCTTC	CASSWETGGAGKAYGYTF
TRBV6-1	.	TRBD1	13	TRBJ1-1	TGTGCCAGCAGTGCCAATTTACAGGGACAGGCTTTCTTT	CASSANLQGQAFF
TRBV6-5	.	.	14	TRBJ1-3	TGTGCCAGCAGTCTGGACAGAATTGGAAACACCATATATTTT	CASSLDRIGNTIYF
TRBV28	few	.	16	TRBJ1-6	TGTGCCAGCAGTTGGACAGCGAGCTCCTATAATTCACCCCTCCACTTT	CASSWTASSYNSPLHF
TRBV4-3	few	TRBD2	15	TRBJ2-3	TGCGCCAGCAGCCCGACTAGCGGAACCACAGATACGCAGTATTTT	CASSPTSGTTDTQYF
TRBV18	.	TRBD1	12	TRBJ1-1	TGTGCCAGTCAACAGGGGGCAACTGAAGCTTTCTTT	CASQQGATEAFF
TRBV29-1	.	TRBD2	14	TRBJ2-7	TGCAGCGTTGCCAGGGGACTAGCTTCCTACGAGCAGTACTTC	CSVARGLASYEQYF
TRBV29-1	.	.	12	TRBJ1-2	TGCAGCGTTGAAGACGGATACGGTGGCTACACCTTC	CSVEDGYGGYTF
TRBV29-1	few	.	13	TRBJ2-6	TGCAGCGTGAGGACATCGGGGGCCAACGTCCTGACTTTC	CSVRTSGANVLTF
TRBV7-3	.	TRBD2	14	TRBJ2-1	TGTGCCAGCAGCTTAAGAGGCGGGAGCGATGAGCAGTTCTTC	CASSLRGGSDEQFF
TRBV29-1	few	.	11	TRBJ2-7	TGCAGCGGGAAGAATTCCTACGAGCAGTACTTC	CSGKNSYEQYF
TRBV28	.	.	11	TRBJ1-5	TGTGCCAGCAGCCAAGATCAGCCCCAGCATTTT	CASSQDQPQHF
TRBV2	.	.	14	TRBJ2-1	TGTGCCAGCAGTGAAGAGGGGGGGTTCAATGAGCAGTTCTTC	CASSEEGGFNEQFF
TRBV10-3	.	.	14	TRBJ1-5	TGTGCCATCAGTGAACGCAGCAGCCAACAGCCCCAGCATTTT	CAISERSSQQPQHF
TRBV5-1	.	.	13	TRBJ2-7	TGCGCCAGCAGCCGGACACTAGCCTACGAGCAGTACTTC	CASSRTLAYEQYF
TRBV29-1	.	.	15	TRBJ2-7	TGCAGCGTTGAGGCCCGGACAGAGGGTCCCTACGAGCAGTACTTC	CSVEARTEGPYEQYF
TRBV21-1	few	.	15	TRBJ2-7	TGTGCCAGCAGCCCGGGTGGGGCTAGCCGCTACGAGCAGTACTTC	CASSPGGASRYEQYF
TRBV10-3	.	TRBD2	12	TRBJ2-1	TGTGCCTCCCGACTAGCCGACAATGAGCAGTTCTTC	CASRLADNEQFF
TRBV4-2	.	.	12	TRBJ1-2	TGTGCCAGCAGTAGGGGGTTGAGTGGCTACACCTTC	CASSRGLSGYTF
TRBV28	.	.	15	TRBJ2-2	TGTGCCAGCCGTCGTAGGGCAGGGATCACCGGGGAGCTGTTTTTT	CASRRRAGITGELFF
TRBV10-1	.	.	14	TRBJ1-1	TGCGCCAGCAGTGCCGGGACAAGGAACACTGAAGCTTTCTTT	CASSAGTRNTEAFF
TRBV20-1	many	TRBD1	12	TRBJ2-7	TGCAGTGCTAGGATACAGGGGTACGAGCAGTACTTC	CSARIQGYEQYF
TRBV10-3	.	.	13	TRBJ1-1	TGTGCCATCAGTGTGAAACAGGTCGATGAAGCTTTCTTT	CAISVKQVDEAFF
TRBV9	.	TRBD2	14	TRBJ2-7	TGTGCCAGCAGTTCGACTAGCGGGATATACGAGCAGTACTTC	CASSSTSGIYEQYF
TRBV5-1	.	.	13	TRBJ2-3	TGCGCCAGCAGCCCCTTAGGGTCAGATACGCAGTATTTT	CASSPLGSDTQYF
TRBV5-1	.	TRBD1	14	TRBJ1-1	TGCGCCAGCAGCTGGCAGGGGGGTAACACTGAAGCTTTCTTT	CASSWQGGNTEAFF
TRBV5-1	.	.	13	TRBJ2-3	TGCGCCAGCAGCTTGGGACCCCAAGATACGCAGTATTTT	CASSLGPQDTQYF